The 10 T cell receptor beta chains below were found in one sample sequenced in a study of T cells after yellow fever vaccination. TCRdb re-called the 5' RACE reads through MiXCR, storing one row per CDR3 protein. The sample lists 300,000 to 400,000 distinct CDR3 sequences; 6.2% were seen once. The sample here was PBMCs, taken 5 days after the yellow fever booster vaccination. The receptors were gathered from a man aged 30-40 years who received the YFV17D yellow fever vaccine.

This clonotype was detected only a few times. This chain links TRBV20-1 with TRBJ2-7; D gene unclear. CDR1 and CDR2 (germline): DFQATT, SNEGSKA (reference sequence). This CDR3 region has 15 residues. V lost 0 bases and J lost 3, with 15 bases in between. In nucleotides, the CDR3 is TGCAGTGCTAGAGATAATACGGGCTTTTACTACGAGCAGTACTTC. It is translated as CSARDNTGFYYEQYF.

This clonotype has just a few counts. The V call is TRBV7-8, the J call TRBJ2-7; 8 bases agree with TRBD2. The CDR3 sequence is 16 residues long. The V segment lost 5 bases and the J segment 0 bases; nucleotides outside the gene matches: 9. Germline-derived CDR1 and CDR2 are SGHVS and FQNEAQ. The CDR3 spells CASSLRASGGSYEQYF. CDR3 nucleotides: TGTGCCAGCAGCCTCCGCGCGAGCGGGGGCTCCTACGAGCAGTACTTC.

This clonotype was counted many times. The chain joins TRBV5-6 to TRBJ2-7; 9 positions agree with TRBD1. The germline V gene encodes CDR1 SGHDT and CDR2 YYEEEE. V lost 5 bases, J lost 0 bases, and 3 bases stayed unmatched. The CDR3 sequence is 14 residues long. Here the CDR3 reads CASRDRGSSYEQYF. The CDR3 nucleotides are TGTGCCAGCAGGGACAGGGGCAGCTCCTACGAGCAGTACTTC. Using reference TRBV5-6 and TRBJ2-7 for the parts outside the CDR3, the full variable domain is DAGVTQSPTHLIKTRGQQVTLRCSPKSGHDTVSWYQQALGQGPQFIFQYYEEEERQRGNFPDRFSGHQFPNYSSELNVNALLLGDSALYLCASRDRGSSYEQYFGPGTRLTVT.

This clonotype has only a few counts. V and J are TRBV20-1 and TRBJ2-1; unclear D gene. Germline CDR1 is DFQATT and CDR2 is SNEGSKA (reference sequence). CDR3 length: 13 amino acids. The ends were cut back, 6 bases at V and 4 bases at J, with 13 bases in the middle. The DNA for the CDR3 is TGCAGTGCCCAGTCATGGCAGTACAATGAGCAGTTCTTC. This gives the protein CSAQSWQYNEQFF.

The chain uses TRBV20-1 and TRBJ2-1; 11 bases agree with TRBD2. Germline values: CDR1 DFQATT, CDR2 SNEGSKA (reference sequence). With 5 bases clipped from V and 6 bases from J, the junction kept 12 bases outside the gene matches. This CDR3 has 16 amino acids. Here the CDR3 DNA reads TGCAGTGCTCTAAGACTAGCGGGATCGGTTGGCAATGAGCAGTTCTTC. As protein: CSALRLAGSVGNEQFF.

The chain links TRBV6-1 to TRBJ2-1, with D tentatively TRBD1 or TRBD2 (5 bases each). Germline V CDR1 and CDR2: MNHNS, SASEGT. The CDR3 contains 14 residues. V was cut by 6 bases and J by 6 bases, with 15 bases left in between. The CDR3 sequence is CASRGRDEGNEQFF. CDR3 coding DNA: TGTGCCAGCAGAGGCCGGGACGAGGGCAATGAGCAGTTCTTC.

Regarding this clonotype: This sequence may be a read error, since a much larger clone differs from it by one base. The genes are TRBV7-8 and TRBJ2-2; perhaps TRBD2 as D (5 bases). There are 12 residues in the CDR3. CDR1 is SGHVS, CDR2 FQNEAQ, per germline. CDR3 residues: CASSTYTGVLFF. DNA for the CDR3: TGTGCCAGCAGCACATACACCGGGGTGCTGTTTTTT.

This clonotype was detected only once. The J gene is TRBJ1-6, the V gene TRBV20-1; unclear D gene. The germline V gene has CDR1 DFQATT and CDR2 SNEGSKA (reference sequence). The CDR3 contains 15 residues. V lost 4 bases and J 10 bases, leaving 20 bases between the germline ends. CDR3 DNA: TGCAGTGCTAAAAGTTGGGCAGAACTTTGGTCACCCCTCCACTTT. Its translation: CSAKSWAELWSPLHF.

This chain uses TRBV5-1 with TRBJ2-2; weak D call: TRBD2 (5 bases). There are 14 residues in the CDR3. Between the trimmed V and J ends, which lost 7 bases and 3 bases, there was a span of 13 bases. CDR1 SGHRS and CDR2 YFSETQ come from the germline V gene. CDR3 in DNA: TGCGCCAGCCAACGAATGGGAGACACCGGGGAGCTGTTTTTT. Protein sequence: CASQRMGDTGELFF.

This chain connects TRBV7-6 to TRBJ2-1; 7 bases map to TRBD2. Germline CDR1 reads SGHVS; CDR2 reads FNYEAQ. CDR3 length equals 15 residues. The trim removed 5 bases at V and 6 bases at J, leaving 10 bases unmatched. The CDR3 protein is CASSLLTGTTNEQFF. For the CDR3, the DNA is TGTGCCAGCAGCCTACTCACCGGGACTACCAATGAGCAGTTCTTC.